The 2 T cell receptor beta chains listed next were all sequenced from one sample in a study of T cells in Graves' hyperthyroidism and ophthalmopathy. RNA transcripts gave rise to amplified TCR beta CDR3 regions. HTBI primers were used for first-round RT-PCR of the TCR CDR3. TCRdb re-called the multiplex PCR reads through MiXCR, storing one row per CDR3 protein. The sample has 660,000 or so distinct CDR3 sequences, 45% seen once. What was sequenced was peripheral blood or thyroid tissue (not recorded which). These receptors all stem from an adult man with Graves' disease, either hyperthyroidism or ophthalmopathy (not recorded which).

This clonotype was seen only a few times. The CDR3 loop reads CASRHYRGNSPLHF. CDR3 DNA sequence: TGTGCCAGCAGGCACTATAGGGGGAATTCACCCCTCCACTTT. The chain has TRBV25-1 and TRBJ1-6, with D possibly being TRBD1 (6 bases). The CDR3 extends over 14 amino acids. V was cut by 6 bases and J by 7 bases, with 13 bases left in between. The V gene's germline CDR1 is MGHDK and CDR2 SYGVNS.

The chain recombines TRBV10-1 with TRBJ1-4, with a weak D call TRBD1 (5 bases). V lost 2 bases to trimming and J lost 6 bases, with 7 bases between them. This CDR3 is 13 amino acids long. Germline-derived CDR1 and CDR2 are WNHNN and SYGVQD (reference sequence). CDR3 sequence: CASSEGADEKLFF. The CDR3 bases are TGCGCCAGCAGTGAGGGGGCAGATGAAAAACTGTTTTTT.